These 18 T cell receptor beta chains share one sample of origin, sequenced in a study of shared clonotypes between healthy human individuals. Sequencing used immunoSEQ multiplex PCR; TCRdb keeps in-frame clones, though not all of them. The data show roughly 1,500,000 clones, 98% seen once. Sequenced material: naive CD4+ T cells sorted from blood. Noted subset: CD45RA+ positively selected. The source is a man younger than 45 in good health.

The J gene is TRBJ1-2, the V gene TRBV7-8, with TRBD1 matching 8 bases. Germline V gene data show CDR1 as SGHVS and CDR2 as FQNEAQ. CDR3 size: 17 residues. The trim removed 5 bases at V and 2 bases at J, leaving 13 bases unmatched. CDR3 region: CASSLGTGRGSNYGYTF. The CDR3, as DNA: TGTGCCAGCAGCCTCGGGACAGGTCGAGGTTCCAACTATGGCTACACCTTC.

The chain uses TRBV5-1 and TRBJ2-3; D not certain. The germline V gene has CDR1 SGHRS and CDR2 YFSETQ. V was pared by 4 bases and J by 6 bases, with 12 bases between. The CDR3 runs to 13 residues. CDR3 sequence: CASSGKDWDTQYF. The CDR3 DNA follows: TGCGCCAGCAGCGGAAAGGATTGGGATACGCAGTATTTT.

The chain couples TRBV19 to TRBJ1-5; D may be TRBD1 (5 bases). Trimming stripped 5 bases from V and 7 bases from J, with 15 bases between. Germline assignment: CDR1 LNHDA and CDR2 SQIVND (reference sequence). The CDR3 is 14 residues long. This chain's CDR3 is CASSLRHGTQPQHF. The CDR3 DNA reads TGTGCCAGTAGTTTGCGACACGGGACCCAGCCCCAGCATTTT. Full variable domain (rest looked up from reference TRBV19 and TRBJ1-5): DGGITQSPKYLFRKEGQNVTLSCEQNLNHDAMYWYRQDPGQGLRLIYYSQIVNDFQKGDIAEGYSVSREKKESFPLTVTSAQKNPTAFYLCASSLRHGTQPQHFGDGTRLSIL.

CDR3: CASSIRLQREETQYF. The CDR3 DNA sequence: TGCGCCAGCAGCATCCGACTCCAACGCGAGGAGACCCAGTACTTC. The chain employs TRBV5-1 and TRBJ2-5; D is uncertain. CDR1 SGHRS and CDR2 YFSETQ come from the germline V gene. The CDR3 consists of 15 residues. V lost 4 bases and J lost 5, with 18 bases in between.

Turning to this clone: This CDR3 is also generated by other DNA sequences in the sample. J is TRBJ1-2 and V is TRBV5-1, with a weak D call TRBD1 (5 bases). This CDR3 region has 13 residues. Germline V CDR1 and CDR2: SGHRS, YFSETQ. The V gene lost 2 bases and the J gene lost 4 bases, with 9 bases spanning the gap. CDR3 in amino acids: CASSFDRGYGYTF. The CDR3 nucleotides are TGCGCCAGCAGCTTTGATAGGGGCTATGGCTACACCTTC.

The chain carries TRBV7-9 and TRBJ2-3; tentative D call: TRBD1 (6 bases). V lost 1 base to trimming and J lost 2 bases, with 10 bases between them. CDR3 length: 15 residues. Germline V gene data show CDR1 as SEHNR and CDR2 as FQNEAQ (reference sequence). The CDR3 reads CASSLGDRSTDTQYF. The CDR3 DNA follows: TGTGCCAGCAGCTTAGGCGACAGGTCCACAGATACGCAGTATTTT.

As concerns this clone: Other nucleotide sequences from this sample produce the same CDR3. The chain links TRBV29-1 to TRBJ2-1; 13 bases fit TRBD2. Germline values: CDR1 SQVTM, CDR2 ANQGSEA. The CDR3 runs to 13 residues. V dropped 3 bases and J dropped 7; count of bases not matched to a gene: 0. This chain's CDR3 is CSVEGLAGNEQFF. CDR3 nucleotide sequence: TGCAGCGTTGAGGGACTAGCGGGAAATGAGCAGTTCTTC.

The CDR3 protein is CAIGTANTEAFF. The CDR3 region has the DNA TGTGCCATCGGGACTGCGAACACTGAAGCTTTCTTT. The chain links TRBV10-3 to TRBJ1-1, with D perhaps matching TRBD1 (5 bases). CDR3 size: 12 residues. The V end lost 8 bases, the J end lost 1 base, and 8 bases lay between the germline ends. Germline V gives CDR1 ENHRY, CDR2 SYGVKD.

This clone appeared once. The chain uses TRBV28 and TRBJ1-1; D unclear. Deletions cut 4 bases from V and 1 base from J, with 10 bases between. The CDR3 totals 14 residues. CDR1 is MDHEN, CDR2 SYDVKM, per germline. The DNA for the CDR3 is TGTGCCAGCAGTTCCTTGGACGGGAACACTGAAGCTTTCTTT. Translation gives CASSSLDGNTEAFF.

This sequence joins TRBV18 and TRBJ2-3; 7 bases agree with TRBD1. V gave up 4 bases and J gave up 4 bases; unmatched junction bases: 8. Germline loops: CDR1 KGHSH, CDR2 LQKENI. CDR3 size: 15 residues. DNA for the CDR3: TGTGCCAGCTCACTTTCCCGACAGGGAGCAGATACGCAGTATTTT. Encoded protein: CASSLSRQGADTQYF.

The V and J genes are TRBV27 and TRBJ1-5; weak D call: TRBD1 (5 bases). V lost 3 bases, J lost 6 bases, and 15 bases lay in between. The CDR3 length is 15 residues. Germline values: CDR1 MNHEY, CDR2 SMNVEV (reference sequence). The CDR3 DNA follows: TGTGCCAGCAGTTTTGTTCTAGGGGTGGGTCAGCCCCAGCATTTT. Residues: CASSFVLGVGQPQHF.

The gene calls are TRBV7-9 and TRBJ2-2, with TRBD2 matching 10 bases. Germline-derived CDR1 and CDR2 are SEHNR and FQNEAQ (reference sequence). J lost 8 bases, V lost 11 bases, and 8 bases had no gene match. The CDR3 consists of 13 residues. Here the CDR3 DNA reads TGTGCCGGGCATCTAGCGGGAGTTGGGGAGCTGTTTTTT. This encodes CAGHLAGVGELFF.

V gene TRBV28 combines with J gene TRBJ1-2; 7 positions match TRBD1. The CDR3 is made up of 13 amino acids. In germline, CDR1 is MDHEN, CDR2 SYDVKM. V lost 5 bases, J lost 8 bases, and 8 bases stayed unmatched. The CDR3 loop is CASSRQGWGGYTF. In nucleotides, the CDR3 is TGTGCCAGCAGTAGACAGGGTTGGGGCGGCTACACCTTC.

This chain joins TRBV28 and TRBJ2-3, with 7 bases fitting TRBD1. This CDR3 has 17 residues. V lost 5 bases, J lost 2 bases, and 13 bases stayed unmatched. CDR1 is MDHEN and CDR2 is SYDVKM in the germline V gene. This CDR3 reads CASSPSFGQAYTDTQYF. The CDR3 bases are TGTGCCAGCAGTCCGAGTTTCGGACAGGCATACACAGATACGCAGTATTTT.

The rearrangement links TRBV10-3 to TRBJ2-7; D uncertain. This CDR3 region has 14 residues. Germline V CDR1 and CDR2: ENHRY, SYGVKD. The V gene lost 2 bases and the J gene lost 3 bases, with 11 bases spanning the gap. The CDR3 coding sequence is TGTGCCATCAGTGAGACTACGGCGAGCTACGAGCAGTACTTC. Translation gives CAISETTASYEQYF.

On this clone itself: The sample contains more than one DNA sequence encoding this CDR3. The gene calls are TRBV7-3 and TRBJ2-3; tentatively, D is TRBD1 (6 bases). V was pared by 0 bases and J by 6 bases, with 10 bases between. The CDR3 contains 14 residues. Germline loops: CDR1 SGHTA, CDR2 FQGTGA. The CDR3 DNA reads TGTGCCAGCAGCTTAACGTCAGGGGCCGATACGCAGTATTTT. Its protein is CASSLTSGADTQYF.

V usage is TRBV23-1 and J usage is TRBJ2-3; D might be TRBD1 or TRBD2, each matching 5 bases. TRBV23-1 is identified as an open reading frame with a role that is uncertain. V was clipped by 8 bases and J by 0 bases, with 12 bases between them. CDR3 length equals 14 residues. The CDR3 loop is CASGGGGSTDTQYF. The DNA of the CDR3 is TGCGCCAGCGGTGGTGGGGGAAGCACAGATACGCAGTATTTT.

This chain uses TRBV5-1 with TRBJ2-7; a possible D gene is TRBD2 (5 bases). V was cut by 6 bases and J by 3 bases, with 16 bases left in between. The CDR3 runs 14 residues. The V gene's germline CDR1 is SGHRS and CDR2 YFSETQ. CDR3 residues: CASTLRADIYEQYF. The CDR3 DNA reads as TGCGCCAGCACCCTGCGGGCGGATATCTACGAGCAGTACTTC.